This T cell receptor (beta chain) comes out of a study of human T cells and chemical hapten exposure. Sequencing started from total RNA isolated from unfractionated whole blood. In this sample, this clonotype turned up many times. From the 5' RACE reads, TCRdb called clonotypes with MiXCR, one entry per CDR3 protein. The sample records 130,000 or so distinct CDR3 sequences, around 4% being singletons. Trimming took 5 bases from V and 9 from J; bases not matched to a gene: 20. The CDR3 covers 17 residues. Looked up from germline, CDR1 is DFQATT and CDR2 is SNEGSKA (reference sequence). This clonotype was sampled from a female donor in good health. The gene calls are TRBV20-1 and TRBJ2-1; TRBD2 agrees at 9 bases. The DNA of the CDR3 is TGCAGTGCTCGGGGGGCTTTAGTCCTAGCGGGGTTGGGTGAGCAGTTCTTC. This gives the protein CSARGALVLAGLGEQFF.